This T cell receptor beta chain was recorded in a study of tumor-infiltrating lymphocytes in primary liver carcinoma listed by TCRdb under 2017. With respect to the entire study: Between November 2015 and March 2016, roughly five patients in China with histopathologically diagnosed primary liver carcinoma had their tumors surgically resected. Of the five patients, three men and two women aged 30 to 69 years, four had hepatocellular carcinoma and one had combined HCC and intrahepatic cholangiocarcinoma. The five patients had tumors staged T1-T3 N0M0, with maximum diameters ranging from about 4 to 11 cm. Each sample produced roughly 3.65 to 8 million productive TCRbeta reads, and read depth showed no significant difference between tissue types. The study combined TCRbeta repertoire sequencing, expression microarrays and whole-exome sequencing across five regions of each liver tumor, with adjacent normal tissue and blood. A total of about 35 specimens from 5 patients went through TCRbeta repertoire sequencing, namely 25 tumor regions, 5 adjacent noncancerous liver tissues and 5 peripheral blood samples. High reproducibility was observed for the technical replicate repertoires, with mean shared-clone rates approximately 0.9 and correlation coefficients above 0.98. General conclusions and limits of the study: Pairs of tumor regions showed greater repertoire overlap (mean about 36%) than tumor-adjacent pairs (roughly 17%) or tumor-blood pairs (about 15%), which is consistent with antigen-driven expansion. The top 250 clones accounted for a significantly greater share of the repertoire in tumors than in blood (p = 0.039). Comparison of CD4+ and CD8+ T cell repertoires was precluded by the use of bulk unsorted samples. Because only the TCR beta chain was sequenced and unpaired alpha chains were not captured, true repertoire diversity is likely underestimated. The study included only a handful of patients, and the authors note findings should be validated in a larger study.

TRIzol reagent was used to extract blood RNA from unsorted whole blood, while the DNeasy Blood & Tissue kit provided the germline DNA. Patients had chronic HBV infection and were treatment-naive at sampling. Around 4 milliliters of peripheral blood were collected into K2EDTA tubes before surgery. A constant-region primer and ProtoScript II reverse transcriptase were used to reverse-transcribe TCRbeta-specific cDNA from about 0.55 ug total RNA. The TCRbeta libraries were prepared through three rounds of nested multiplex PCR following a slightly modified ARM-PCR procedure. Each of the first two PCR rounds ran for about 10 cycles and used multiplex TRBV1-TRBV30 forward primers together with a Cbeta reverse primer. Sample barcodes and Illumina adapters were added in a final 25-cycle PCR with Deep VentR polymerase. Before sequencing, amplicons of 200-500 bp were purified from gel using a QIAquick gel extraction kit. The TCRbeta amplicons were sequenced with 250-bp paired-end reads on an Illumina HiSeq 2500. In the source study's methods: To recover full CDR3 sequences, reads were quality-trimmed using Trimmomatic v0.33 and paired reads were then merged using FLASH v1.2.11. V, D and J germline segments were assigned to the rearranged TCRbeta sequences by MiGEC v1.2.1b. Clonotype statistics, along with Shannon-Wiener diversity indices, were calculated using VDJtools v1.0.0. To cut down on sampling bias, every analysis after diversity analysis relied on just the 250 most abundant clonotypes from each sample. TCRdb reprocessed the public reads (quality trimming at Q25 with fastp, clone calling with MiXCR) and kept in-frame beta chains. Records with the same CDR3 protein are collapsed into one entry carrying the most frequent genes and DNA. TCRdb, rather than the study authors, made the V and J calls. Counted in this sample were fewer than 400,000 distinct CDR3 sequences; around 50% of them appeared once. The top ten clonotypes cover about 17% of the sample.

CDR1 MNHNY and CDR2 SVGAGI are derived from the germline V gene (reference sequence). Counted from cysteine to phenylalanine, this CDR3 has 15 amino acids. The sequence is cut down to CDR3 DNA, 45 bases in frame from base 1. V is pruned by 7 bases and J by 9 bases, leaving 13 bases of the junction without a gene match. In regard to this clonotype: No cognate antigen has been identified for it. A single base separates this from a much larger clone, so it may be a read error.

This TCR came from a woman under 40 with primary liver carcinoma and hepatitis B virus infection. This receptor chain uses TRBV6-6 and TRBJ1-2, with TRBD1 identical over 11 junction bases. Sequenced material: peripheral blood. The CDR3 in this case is CASIVPGTGGGRYTF. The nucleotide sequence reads TGTGCCAGCATCGTTCCCGGGACAGGGGGTGGACGCTACACCTTC.